This TCR beta chain is from a study of cytomegalovirus exposure and HLA in healthy donors. Overall study findings and caveats: Most likely, a cluster of highly shared sequence variants arose as a sequencing artifact.

PCR amplification relied on 60 Vbeta primers (plus 13 Jbeta primers). Sequencing used immunoSEQ multiplex PCR; TCRdb keeps in-frame clones, though not all of them. Of roughly 100,000 clones detected, 70% to 80% appear once; the ten largest clones hold 9.6%. With regard to this clone: The antigen is undetermined.

The V gene lost 4 bases and the J gene lost 2 bases, with 15 bases spanning the gap. The CDR3 runs 15 residues. Germline V gene lookup returns CDR1 MNHEY and CDR2 SMNVEV (reference sequence). The sequence was obtained from a male donor in good health and CMV-seropositive. Sequenced input: PBMCs. The genes are TRBV27 and TRBJ2-7; no firm D call. The CDR3 nucleotides are TGTGCCAGCAGTTCGGCCCCGGGTACTGCCTACGAGCAGTACTTC. Translated, it gives CASSSAPGTAYEQYF.